One TCR beta chain is described in this entry. The antigen remains unidentified. The ends lost 3 bases at V and 1 base at J; junction bases unmatched: 9. The CDR3 has 16 amino acids. Germline V gene sequence: CDR1 MNHEY, CDR2 SVGAGI. Before the COVID-19 pandemic, during about 2011-2019, CD4+ T cells were taken from unexposed donors. The cells were cultured for around ten days before CD4+ T cells were isolated. This entry is derived from a study of CD4 T cells in relation to SARS-CoV-2 and coronaviruses. Sequenced by immunoSEQ multiplex PCR; TCRdb stores in-frame clones only, minus some. The table has around 23,000 clones, around 67% seen once; the top ten hold around 20%.

The TCR comes from a human donor in good health. V usage is TRBV6-5 and J usage is TRBJ2-7; 7 positions match TRBD2. Material for sequencing was CD4+ T cells from PBMCs, cultured in vitro. CDR3 sequence (DNA): TGTGCCAGCAGTTATTCGTGGCGGGAGCGGTCCTACGAGCAGTACTTC. It translates to CASSYSWRERSYEQYF.